Listed here is a single TCR beta chain. Its specificity is not known. CDR1 and CDR2 from the germline V gene are DFQATT and SNEGSKA (reference sequence). Trimming left V 4 bases short and J 2 bases short, with 14 bases between. The CDR3 runs 14 residues. The record originates from a study of response to subunit inactivated influenza vaccine. General study results and limits: A suggestion made by the authors is that each seasonal influenza vaccination recruits few new T cells.

TCRdb re-derived calls from the RT-PCR reads in MiXCR, one entry per CDR3 protein. This sample carries around 250,000 distinct CDR3 sequences, 12% of them seen once, and the ten largest clones take approximately 8.4%. This TCR was recovered from a man between 45 and 60 years old who received an inactivated influenza vaccine. J is TRBJ1-1 and V is TRBV20-1; tentatively, D is TRBD1 (5 bases). Sequencing was performed on non-naive T cells sorted from PBMCs, taken roughly 15 days before vaccination. CDR3 DNA: TGCAGTGCTACTCCCCGGACAACAAACACTGAAGCTTTCTTT. Protein: CSATPRTTNTEAFF.